This T cell receptor (beta chain) was sequenced for a study of blood T cells in healthy people across ages. Findings of the study overall: It was held that diversity estimates obtained from one million T cells represented underestimates.

A second PCR, run for roughly 7 to 12 cycles, used a sample-barcoded 5' primer plus a J-beta primer mix. TCRdb itself ran the 5' RACE reads through MiXCR, one entry per CDR3 protein. The sample shows hundreds of thousands of distinct CDR3 sequences, around 21% of them seen only once. In each sample, at least 6 million PBMCs were isolated. As concerns this clonotype: As yet, its antigen is unknown.

Source material: blood. The TCR was taken from a man between 65 and 79 years old in good health.

This chain's CDR3 is CSARDLAGEWNTGELFF. In nucleotides, the CDR3 is TGCAGTGCTAGAGATCTAGCGGGAGAATGGAACACCGGGGAGCTGTTTTTT. The chain has TRBV20-1 and TRBJ2-2, with TRBD2 matching over 10 bases. The CDR3 contains 17 residues. The junction had 5 bases not matched to a gene; V was cut back by 0 bases and J by 1 base. The germline CDR1 and CDR2 sequences are DFQATT and SNEGSKA (reference sequence).